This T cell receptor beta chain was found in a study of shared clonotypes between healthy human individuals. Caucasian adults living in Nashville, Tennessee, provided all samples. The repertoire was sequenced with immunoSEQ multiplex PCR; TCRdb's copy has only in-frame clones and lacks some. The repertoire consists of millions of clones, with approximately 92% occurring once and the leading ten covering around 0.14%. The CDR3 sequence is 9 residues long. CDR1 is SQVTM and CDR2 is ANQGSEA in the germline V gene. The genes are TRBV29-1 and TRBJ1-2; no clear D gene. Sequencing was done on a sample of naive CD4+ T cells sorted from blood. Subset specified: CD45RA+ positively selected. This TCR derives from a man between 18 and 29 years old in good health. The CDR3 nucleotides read TGCGCAATGCGCTATGGCTACACCTTC. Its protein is CAMRYGYTF.